The clone carrying this TCR beta chain was counted only a few times. The sample originates from a study of T-cell memory formation after mild COVID-19. Using its own MiXCR run on the 5' RACE reads, TCRdb lists one record per CDR3 protein. Here the sample spans 280,000 or so distinct CDR3 sequences, over 15% being singletons. The sample was PBMCs or a T cell subset sorted from them (not recorded which). The clonotype comes from a man aged 18 to 35 who had mild COVID-19 (a few samples of this study predate the infection). Cell type and time point are not known.

CDR3 amino acids: CASSTRTGGPNTEAFF. CDR3 nucleotide sequence: TGTGCCAGTAGTACCCGGACAGGGGGGCCGAACACTGAAGCTTTCTTT. The rearrangement uses TRBV19 and TRBJ1-1; 10 positions match TRBD1. Germline V gene data show CDR1 as LNHDA and CDR2 as SQIVND (reference sequence). The CDR3 has 16 residues. The V and J ends lost 4 bases and 1 base, in that order; junction bases with no gene match: 6.